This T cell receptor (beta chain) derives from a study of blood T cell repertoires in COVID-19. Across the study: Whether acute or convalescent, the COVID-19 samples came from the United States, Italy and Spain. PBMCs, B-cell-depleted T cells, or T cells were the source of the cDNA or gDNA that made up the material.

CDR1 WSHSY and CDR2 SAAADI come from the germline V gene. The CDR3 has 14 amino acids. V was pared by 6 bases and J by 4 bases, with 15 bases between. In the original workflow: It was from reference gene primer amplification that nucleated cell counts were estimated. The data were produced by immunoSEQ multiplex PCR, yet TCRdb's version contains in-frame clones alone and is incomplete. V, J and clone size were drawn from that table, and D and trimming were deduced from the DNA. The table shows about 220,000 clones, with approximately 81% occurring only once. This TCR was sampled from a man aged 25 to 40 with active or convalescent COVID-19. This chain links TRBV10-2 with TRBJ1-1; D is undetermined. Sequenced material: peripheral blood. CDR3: CASSPGRLGTEAFF. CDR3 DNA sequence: TGCGCCAGCAGCCCCGGGAGGTTGGGCACTGAAGCTTTCTTT.